What follows describes a single TCR beta chain. Antigen specificity is unknown. From its re-call of the 5' RACE reads, TCRdb lists each CDR3 protein once, without DNA. This repertoire comprises about 260,000 distinct CDR3 sequences; its ten largest clones make up around 0.4%. The CDR3 consists of 13 residues. Germline V gives CDR1 SQVTM, CDR2 ANQGSEA. The source of the sample is a study of T cells expressing NK-cell markers. On the study more broadly: Seven donors tested HCMV-seropositive and one tested seronegative among the eight sequenced.

Regarding the study as a whole: In a handful of donors, dominant NKG2C+ clonotypes were about 1.0-7.0% of CD8+ T cells.

Source material: blood T cells: a sorted CD56 or NKG2C T cell subset, CD4+ or CD8+ T cells, or bulk PBMC T cells (not recorded which). The chain combines TRBV29-1 with TRBJ1-2; TCRdb outputs TRBD1, but without DNA this stays unchecked. The origin of this receptor is a man in his late teens or twenties in good health. CDR3 protein: CSVQFPQNYGYTF.